The T cell receptor beta chain described here comes from a study of blood T cell repertoires in COVID-19. In the study overall: PBMCs, B-cell-depleted T cells, or T cells provided the cDNA or gDNA that made up the material.

The table came from immunoSEQ multiplex PCR; TCRdb's copy has only in-frame clones and leaves some out. The sample holds more than 95,000 clones, 90% to 95% seen once. The CDR3 has 15 residues. Trimming stripped 0 bases from V and 4 bases from J, with 10 bases between. Per the germline V gene, CDR1 is SGDLS and CDR2 is YYNGEE. The rearrangement links TRBV9 to TRBJ2-2, with D unclear. The origin of this receptor is a human donor in a cohort sampled during active COVID-19. The sequenced sample was peripheral blood. In DNA, the CDR3 is TGTGCCAGCAGCGTAGTGGGTTCAGGCACCGGGGAGCTGTTTTTT. Its translation: CASSVVGSGTGELFF.